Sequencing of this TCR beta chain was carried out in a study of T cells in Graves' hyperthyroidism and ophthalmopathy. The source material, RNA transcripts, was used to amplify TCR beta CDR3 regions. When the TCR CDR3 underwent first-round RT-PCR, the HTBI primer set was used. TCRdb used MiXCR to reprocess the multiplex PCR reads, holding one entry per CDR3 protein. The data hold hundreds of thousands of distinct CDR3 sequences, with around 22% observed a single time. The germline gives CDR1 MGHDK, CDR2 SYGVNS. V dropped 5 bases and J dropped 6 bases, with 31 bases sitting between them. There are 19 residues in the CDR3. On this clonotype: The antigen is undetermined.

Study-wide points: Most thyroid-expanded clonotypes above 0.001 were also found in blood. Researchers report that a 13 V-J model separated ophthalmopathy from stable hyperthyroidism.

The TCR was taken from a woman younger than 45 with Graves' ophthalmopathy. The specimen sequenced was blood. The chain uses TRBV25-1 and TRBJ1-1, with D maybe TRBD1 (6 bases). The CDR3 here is CASSKHRVRWVGNNPEAFF. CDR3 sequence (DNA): TGTGCCAGCAGTAAGCACAGGGTTCGGTGGGTCGGTAATAACCCTGAAGCTTTCTTT.